This T cell receptor (beta chain) was observed in a study of patients and donors after allogeneic stem cell transplantation. The CDR3 runs to 11 residues. CDR1 SGHRS and CDR2 YFSETQ come from the germline V gene. The V end was cut by 4 bases, the J end by 0 bases, with 1 base between. This clonotype rates as medium-sized. TCRdb passed the RT-PCR reads through MiXCR, listing each CDR3 protein once. This table has over 1,500 distinct CDR3 sequences, approximately 3.5% appearing once. The rearrangement joins TRBV5-1 to TRBJ2-5, with D unclear. The origin of this receptor is a human donor who was either an allogeneic HSCT recipient or a stem cell or donor lymphocyte infusion donor (not recorded which). It is not recorded whose cells these are; they may come from a transplant donor. Input material: blood, either unsorted or a sorted T cell fraction (not recorded which). The CDR3 sequence: CASSDQETQYF. CDR3 bases: TGCGCCAGCAGCGACCAAGAGACCCAGTACTTC.